The 29 T cell receptor beta chains below come from one sample, sequenced in a study of regulatory T cells in long-lasting Graves disease. This sample's time point: newly diagnosed GD, antithyroid drugs for less than 3 months. Isolated PBMC RNA provided the starting material for the TCR library. HTBI primers from iRepertoire and Arm-PCR of CDR3 regions yielded the TCR beta libraries. TCRdb used MiXCR to reprocess the multiplex PCR reads, holding one entry per CDR3 protein. The table includes around 360,000 distinct CDR3 sequences, 15% to 20% detected once. This sample also belongs to another study, concerning T cells in Graves' hyperthyroidism and ophthalmopathy.

Source: peripheral blood mononuclear cells (PBMCs), taken at new diagnosis, from a patient treated with antithyroid drugs. The receptors shown here come from a young woman with Graves disease.

This clonotype showed up many times. J is TRBJ2-3 and V is TRBV20-1; D not certain. This CDR3 has 10 amino acids. The germline CDR1 and CDR2 sequences are DFQATT and SNEGSKA (reference sequence). The V end was cut by 6 bases, the J end by 2 bases, with 3 bases between. CDR3 in amino acids: CSATTDTQYF. The CDR3 DNA reads TGCAGTGCGACCACAGATACGCAGTATTTT.

This chain links TRBV29-1 with TRBJ2-7; D gene uncertain. The germline CDR1 and CDR2 sequences are SQVTM and ANQGSEA. This CDR3 contains 14 residues. V was clipped by 4 bases and J by 0 bases, with 13 bases between them. CDR3: CSVVEWGSSYEQYF. The CDR3 region has the DNA TGCAGCGTTGTTGAATGGGGAAGCTCCTACGAGCAGTACTTC.

At least ten counts were recorded for this clonotype. The rearrangement joins TRBV18 to TRBJ1-2, with no clear D. There are 14 residues in the CDR3. V gave up 6 bases and J gave up 7 bases, with 18 bases separating them. CDR1 is KGHSH and CDR2 is LQKENI in the germline V gene. For the CDR3, the DNA is TGTGCCAGCTCGATCCGGGCCCAATCTCTTGGCTACACCTTC. It is translated as CASSIRAQSLGYTF.

V usage is TRBV30 and J usage is TRBJ1-6, with D hard to call. CDR1 is GTSNPN and CDR2 is SVGIG in the germline V gene (reference sequence). The CDR3 consists of 16 residues. The V end lost 0 bases, the J end lost 0 bases, and 9 bases lay between the germline ends. CDR3 region: CAWSVPRSSYNSPLHF. Written as DNA, the CDR3 is TGTGCCTGGAGTGTACCGAGGAGCTCCTATAATTCACCCCTCCACTTT.

This clonotype was observed many times. The genes are TRBV30 and TRBJ1-2, with 7 bases matching TRBD1. The CDR3 is 13 residues long. V lost 4 bases and J lost 4; bases outside the gene matches: 6. Germline CDR1 GTSNPN, CDR2 SVGIG (reference sequence). The CDR3 DNA reads as TGTGCCTGGAACCTCGGACAGGCCTATGGCTACACCTTC. Translating gives CAWNLGQAYGYTF.

Points on this clonotype: A junction boundary mismatches the germline segment, possibly from a read error. This chain joins TRBV18 and TRBJ2-1; D call uncertain. This CDR3 comprises 16 residues. Per germline, CDR1 KGHSH and CDR2 LQKENI. The CDR3 DNA is TGTGCCAGCTCAACTCTTTCCCCGGGCCCCTACAATGGGCAGTTCTTC. This translates into CASSTLSPGPYNGQFF.

This clonotype occurred a few times. In nucleotides, the CDR3 is TGTGCCAGTAGTATAGGGCGGGGTTTCTCCTACAATGAGCAGTTCTTC. Its protein product is CASSIGRGFSYNEQFF. The chain carries TRBV19 and TRBJ2-1; tentatively, D is TRBD2 (6 bases). V was shortened by 1 base and J by 0 bases, with 10 bases between the two germline ends. This CDR3 comprises 16 residues. Looked up from germline, CDR1 is LNHDA and CDR2 is SQIVND (reference sequence).

Of note for this clonotype: This clone may be a read error of a much larger clone one base away. J is TRBJ2-5 and V is TRBV5-5; TRBD1 matches at 9 bases. The closer fit of TRBJ2-1 to the DNA end suggests the J call may be wrong. Germline CDR1 is SGHKS and CDR2 is YYEKEE (reference sequence). The CDR3 spans 15 residues. Written as DNA, the CDR3 is TGTGCCAGCAGCTTGGACGGGACAGGGTTCGACGGGCAGTTCTTC. It is translated as CASSLDGTGFDGQFF.

V is TRBV6-2 or TRBV6-3 and J is TRBJ1-2; perhaps TRBD1 as D (5 bases). The CDR3 is made up of 13 amino acids. V dropped 6 bases and J dropped 13 bases, with 21 bases sitting between them. Germline V gene sequence: CDR1 MNHEY, CDR2 SVGEGT. The CDR3 DNA follows: TGTGCCAGCAGCTTCGGGACGTCGTACGATGGCACCTTC. Protein product: CASSFGTSYDGTF.

This clonotype showed up many times. This chain connects TRBV5-1 to TRBJ2-3, with no clear D. The CDR3 consists of 14 residues. In germline, CDR1 is SGHRS, CDR2 YFSETQ. The ends were cut back, 0 bases at V and 6 bases at J, with 11 bases in the middle. The CDR3 DNA sequence: TGCGCCAGCAGCTTGGCCCAAGTCAGGGATACGCAGTATTTT. It codes for CASSLAQVRDTQYF.

The chain joins TRBV19 to TRBJ2-2; D call uncertain. The CDR3 runs to 15 residues. Per germline, CDR1 LNHDA and CDR2 SQIVND (reference sequence). V dropped 7 bases and J dropped 0 bases, with 12 bases sitting between them. In DNA form, the CDR3 reads TGTGCCAGTACCGAGACAACCGCGAACACCGGGGAGCTGTTTTTT. Its translation is CASTETTANTGELFF.

This clonotype was seen many times. The chain couples TRBV7-2 to TRBJ1-4; maybe TRBD1 (6 bases). The CDR3 consists of 13 residues. Trimming removed 5 bases from V and 6 bases from J, with 10 bases in between. Germline V CDR1 and CDR2: SGHTA, FQGNSA. CDR3 nucleotide sequence: TGTGCCAGCAGCACCAGACAGGATGAAAAACTGTTTTTT. Translation: CASSTRQDEKLFF.

This sequence joins TRBV5-4 and TRBJ1-2, with a tentative D call TRBD1 (6 bases). CDR1 SGHNT and CDR2 YYREEE come from the germline V gene (reference sequence). With 7 bases removed from V and 8 bases from J, the gap between germline ends came to 15 bases. This CDR3 has 12 amino acids. The CDR3 DNA sequence: TGTGCCAGCCGAACCTCGACAGGCGGCTACACCTTC. Its protein is CASRTSTGGYTF.

This clonotype appeared a few times. The chain links TRBV27 to TRBJ2-7; 9 nucleotides line up with TRBD2. Looked up from germline, CDR1 is MNHEY and CDR2 is SMNVEV (reference sequence). V lost 8 bases to trimming and J lost 2 bases; unmatched junction nucleotides: 7. The CDR3 has 14 residues. The CDR3 DNA is TGTGCCAGCGCTAGGCGGGGGGGGACCTACGAGCAGTACTTC. This codes for CASARRGGTYEQYF.

The J gene is TRBJ1-1, the V gene TRBV18; D unclear. The length of the CDR3 is 12 residues. CDR1 and CDR2 from the germline V gene are KGHSH and LQKENI. Trimming pared 2 bases from V and 6 bases from J, leaving 7 bases between. This CDR3 reads CASSPAPSEAFF. DNA for the CDR3: TGTGCCAGCTCACCAGCACCTTCTGAAGCTTTCTTT. Based on the CDR3 plus reference TRBV18 and TRBJ1-1, the full variable domain is NAGVMQNPRHLVRRRGQEARLRCSPMKGHSHVYWYRQLPEEGLKFMVYLQKENIIDESGMPKERFSAEFPKEGPSILRIQQVVRGDSAAYFCASSPAPSEAFFGQGTRLTVV.

The J gene is TRBJ1-1, the V gene TRBV6-2 or TRBV6-3; D gene ambiguous. This CDR3 region has 13 residues. The germline V gene has CDR1 MNHEY and CDR2 SVGEGT. Trimming took 3 bases from V and 6 from J, leaving 11 bases between them. CDR3 coding DNA: TGTGCCAGCAGTTATGTTACGGGCGCTGAAGCTTTCTTT. Translated, it gives CASSYVTGAEAFF.

The table lists this clonotype with many counts. V gene TRBV7-3 combines with J gene TRBJ2-1; 7 bases are shared with TRBD1. After removal of 5 bases from V and 8 bases from J, the junction contained 12 bases not matched to a gene. The CDR3 totals 15 residues. Germline V gene lookup returns CDR1 SGHTA and CDR2 FQGTGA. CDR3: CASSLITGAPDEQFF. DNA of the CDR3: TGTGCCAGCAGCCTAATAACAGGGGCGCCAGATGAGCAGTTCTTC.

This clonotype has at least ten counts. V is TRBV10-3 and J is TRBJ2-1, with 8 bases matching TRBD2. Per the germline V gene, CDR1 is ENHRY and CDR2 is SYGVKD. V lost 2 bases to trimming and J lost 8 bases; unmatched junction nucleotides: 5. The CDR3 has 14 amino acids. CDR3 DNA sequence: TGTGCCATCAGTGAGAAAGGACTAGCCGATGAGCAGTTCTTC. This gives the protein CAISEKGLADEQFF.

This clonotype was seen repeatedly, ten times or more. The V gene is TRBV28, the J gene TRBJ1-6, with 7 bases aligning to TRBD1. Trimming removed 3 bases from V and 9 bases from J; junction bases left unmatched: 8. The germline V gene encodes CDR1 MDHEN and CDR2 SYDVKM. The CDR3 totals 15 residues. The CDR3 bases are TGTGCCAGCAGTTTCCCGGACAGGCTAACTTCACCCCTCCACTTT. This encodes CASSFPDRLTSPLHF.

This clonotype was counted at least ten times. This chain uses TRBV12-3 or TRBV12-4 with TRBJ2-3; TRBD1 aligns across 7 bases. V lost 5 bases to trimming and J lost 4 bases; unmatched junction nucleotides: 9. The CDR3 has 15 amino acids. The CDR3 protein is CASSPRGIGSDTQYF. The CDR3, as DNA: TGTGCCAGCAGTCCCAGGGGGATCGGATCAGATACGCAGTATTTT.

This clonotype was counted at least ten times. This chain links TRBV18 with TRBJ2-3; D remains ambiguous. The germline V and J ends were trimmed by 2 bases and 5 bases, with 8 bases remaining between them. This CDR3 spans 13 amino acids. Per the germline V gene, CDR1 is KGHSH and CDR2 is LQKENI. CDR3 region: CASSPGSQDTQYF. For the CDR3, the DNA is TGTGCCAGCTCACCAGGCTCACAAGATACGCAGTATTTT. The entire variable domain, with the rest obtained from reference TRBV18 and TRBJ2-3, is as follows: NAGVMQNPRHLVRRRGQEARLRCSPMKGHSHVYWYRQLPEEGLKFMVYLQKENIIDESGMPKERFSAEFPKEGPSILRIQQVVRGDSAAYFCASSPGSQDTQYFGPGTRLTVL.

This clonotype was seen ten or more times. The V call is TRBV7-9, the J call TRBJ2-1; D not resolved. Trimming took off 4 bases at V and 8 bases at J, with 9 bases between the two ends. This CDR3 spans 12 amino acids. Germline-derived CDR1 and CDR2 are SEHNR and FQNEAQ (reference sequence). CDR3 in amino acids: CASSSKMYEQFF. The CDR3 DNA sequence: TGTGCCAGCAGCTCCAAGATGTATGAGCAGTTCTTC. Variable domain in full (rest from reference TRBV7-9 and TRBJ2-1): DTGVSQNPRHKITKRGQNVTFRCDPISEHNRLYWYRQTLGQGPEFLTYFQNEAQLEKSRLLSDRFSAERPKGSFSTLEIQRTEQGDSAMYLCASSSKMYEQFFGPGTRLTVL.

The V call is TRBV6-2 or TRBV6-3, the J call TRBJ2-5; 9 nucleotides align to TRBD1. J lost 5 bases, V lost 5 bases, and 15 bases had no gene match. CDR1 is MNHEY, CDR2 SVGEGT, per germline. CDR3 length: 17 amino acids. The CDR3 is CASSTHRRTGAGETQYF. DNA for the CDR3: TGTGCCAGCAGTACCCACCGCAGGACAGGGGCTGGGGAGACCCAGTACTTC.

This clonotype was observed a few times. This chain links TRBV28 with TRBJ1-4; TRBD1 might be the D (6 bases). CDR3 length: 16 residues. Germline CDR1 reads MDHEN; CDR2 reads SYDVKM. Trimming pared 5 bases from V and 5 bases from J, leaving 18 bases between. This CDR3 is CASSPHWDTLNEKLFF. CDR3 DNA sequence: TGTGCCAGCAGTCCCCACTGGGACACCTTAAATGAAAAACTGTTTTTT.

This sequence joins TRBV20-1 and TRBJ2-3; D may be TRBD1 (6 bases). The CDR3 consists of 15 residues. The V end lost 3 bases, the J end lost 2 bases, and 15 bases lay between the germline ends. CDR1 is DFQATT, CDR2 SNEGSKA, per germline (reference sequence). The CDR3 DNA is TGCAGTGCTAGTCGTCCGACAGGTAACACAGATACGCAGTATTTT. Its protein product is CSASRPTGNTDTQYF.

This clonotype was seen repeatedly, ten times or more. The rearrangement links TRBV7-9 to TRBJ2-2; 12 nucleotides align to TRBD2. Unmatched junction bases numbered 9, after V lost 5 bases and J lost 5 bases. The CDR3 totals 17 residues. CDR1 SEHNR and CDR2 FQNEAQ come from the germline V gene (reference sequence). CDR3 DNA sequence: TGTGCCAGCAGCACTGGACTAGCGGGACTCCAAACCGGGGAGCTGTTTTTT. Protein sequence: CASSTGLAGLQTGELFF. The whole variable domain, remainder taken from reference TRBV7-9 and TRBJ2-2, is DTGVSQNPRHKITKRGQNVTFRCDPISEHNRLYWYRQTLGQGPEFLTYFQNEAQLEKSRLLSDRFSAERPKGSFSTLEIQRTEQGDSAMYLCASSTGLAGLQTGELFFGEGSRLTVL.

This clonotype was found many times. This chain joins TRBV5-1 and TRBJ2-3; tentatively, D is TRBD1 (5 bases). V was trimmed by 0 bases and J by 5 bases, leaving 10 bases between them. Looked up from germline, CDR1 is SGHRS and CDR2 is YFSETQ. The CDR3 length is 14 residues. This chain's CDR3 is CASSLEGPEDTQYF. CDR3 nucleotides: TGCGCCAGCAGCTTGGAGGGGCCTGAAGATACGCAGTATTTT.

This clonotype came up a few times. The rearrangement uses TRBV5-1 and TRBJ2-7; the match to TRBD1 covers 9 bases. Unmatched junction bases numbered 4, after V lost 4 bases and J lost 2 bases. Germline CDR1 SGHRS, CDR2 YFSETQ. The CDR3 has 14 residues. The CDR3 sequence is CASSLNRGPYEQYF. CDR3 coding DNA: TGCGCCAGCAGCCTGAACAGGGGGCCCTACGAGCAGTACTTC.

This chain joins TRBV27 and TRBJ2-7; 7 nucleotides align to TRBD2. The germline V gene encodes CDR1 MNHEY and CDR2 SMNVEV (reference sequence). J gave up 1 base and V 7 bases, and 10 bases lay outside the gene matches. The CDR3 runs to 15 residues. The CDR3 loop reads CASTRSGIGSYEQYF. The CDR3 DNA sequence: TGTGCCAGCACCCGAAGCGGGATAGGGTCCTACGAGCAGTACTTC.